A selection of T cell receptor beta chains follows, all from one sample in a study of blood T cell repertoires in COVID-19. Clones were read by immunoSEQ multiplex PCR, and TCRdb kept only the in-frame ones, dropping some. The repertoire holds fewer than 90,000 clones, with about 90% as singletons. The source material was peripheral blood. Receptors were obtained from a woman aged 80 or over with active or convalescent COVID-19. The CDR3 runs from the conserved cysteine through the conserved F or W. The order of the fields is CDR3 length, J gene, D gene, V gene, clone size, CDR3 protein, CDR3 DNA. A D gene is named only where the DNA matches it firmly. Clone size appears in some rows only: once, few, many, or a class for an expanded clone.

length: 16
J: TRBJ2-7
D: NA
V: TRBV9
size: NA
CDR3: CASSGLGDTSSYEQYF
DNA: TGTGCCAGCAGCGGTCTTGGGGACACGAGCTCCTACGAGCAGTACTTC

length: 12
J: TRBJ2-7
D: NA
V: TRBV5-5
size: NA
CDR3: CASSLVGGEQYF
DNA: TGTGCCAGCAGCTTGGTAGGCGGCGAGCAGTACTTC

length: 14
J: TRBJ2-4
D: TRBD1
V: TRBV2
size: NA
CDR3: CASSSGQGKNIQYF
DNA: TGTGCCAGCAGTAGTGGACAGGGAAAAAACATTCAGTACTTC

length: 19
J: TRBJ2-3
D: NA
V: TRBV21-1
size: NA
CDR3: CASSKALCDGHTSTDTQYF
DNA: TGTGCCAGCAGCAAAGCGCTTTGCGACGGACATACTAGCACAGATACGCAGTATTTT

length: 16
J: TRBJ2-3
D: TRBD2
V: TRBV15
size: once
CDR3: CATSRGTSGWGDTQYF
DNA: TGTGCCACCAGCAGAGGGACTAGCGGTTGGGGGGATACGCAGTATTTT

length: 16
J: TRBJ2-2
D: NA
V: TRBV9
size: NA
CDR3: CASSVSPNANTGELFF
DNA: TGTGCCAGCAGCGTCTCCCCTAACGCGAACACCGGGGAGCTGTTTTTT

length: 15
J: TRBJ1-2
D: NA
V: TRBV4-3
size: NA
CDR3: CASSLGTTFGYGYTF
DNA: TGCGCCAGCAGCCTTGGGACAACCTTCGGCTATGGCTACACCTTC

length: 15
J: TRBJ2-3
D: NA
V: TRBV9
size: NA
CDR3: CASSVGGNGVNTQYF
DNA: TGTGCCAGCAGCGTAGGGGGAAACGGGGTAAATACGCAGTATTTT

length: 21
J: TRBJ1-3
D: NA
V: TRBV10-1
size: NA
CDR3: CASSETYTGTPTGRSGNTIYF
DNA: TGCGCCAGCAGTGAGACTTATACCGGGACACCCACAGGACGCTCTGGAAACACCATATATTTT

length: 15
J: TRBJ1-4
D: NA
V: TRBV19
size: NA
CDR3: CASSRGAQQGPKLFF
DNA: TGTGCCAGTAGCCGAGGCGCCCAACAGGGACCGAAACTGTTTTTT

length: 15
J: TRBJ2-2
D: NA
V: TRBV5-1
size: NA
CDR3: CASSLGTPVTGELFF
DNA: TGCGCCAGCAGCTTGGGAACCCCGGTCACCGGGGAGCTGTTTTTT

length: 14
J: TRBJ1-2
D: NA
V: TRBV10-2
size: NA
CDR3: CASSEAGSNYGYTF
DNA: TGCGCCAGCAGTGAAGCAGGGTCTAACTATGGCTACACCTTC

length: 14
J: TRBJ2-5
D: TRBD1
V: TRBV5-8
size: NA
CDR3: CASSRDRLQETQYF
DNA: TGTGCCAGCAGCCGGGACAGATTGCAAGAGACCCAGTACTTC

length: 17
J: TRBJ1-2
D: TRBD1
V: TRBV5-6
size: NA
CDR3: CASSLGTGGTLNYGYTF
DNA: TGTGCCAGCAGCCTAGGGACAGGGGGCACGCTTAACTATGGCTACACCTTC

length: 15
J: TRBJ2-3
D: TRBD2
V: TRBV6-5
size: NA
CDR3: CASSPTSGGLDTQYF
DNA: TGTGCCAGCAGTCCCACTAGCGGGGGACTAGATACGCAGTATTTT

length: 14
J: TRBJ2-1
D: NA
V: TRBV4-1
size: NA
CDR3: CASTRGTQGDEQFF
DNA: TGCGCCAGCACCCGCGGGACCCAGGGCGATGAGCAGTTCTTC

length: 17
J: TRBJ2-7
D: NA
V: TRBV11-3
size: NA
CDR3: CASSSSKLGPYSYEQYF
DNA: TGTGCCAGCAGCTCATCCAAGTTGGGGCCTTACTCCTACGAGCAGTACTTC

length: 16
J: TRBJ1-4
D: NA
V: TRBV6-1
size: NA
CDR3: CASSVNRALGSEKLFF
DNA: TGTGCCAGCAGTGTAAACCGGGCCCTGGGGAGTGAAAAACTGTTTTTT

length: 13
J: TRBJ2-5
D: NA
V: TRBV11-2
size: NA
CDR3: CASSLGLGETQYF
DNA: TGTGCCAGCAGCTTAGGACTCGGGGAGACCCAGTACTTC

length: 16
J: TRBJ2-1
D: TRBD2
V: TRBV7-3
size: once
CDR3: CASSPRTSGEGNEQFF
DNA: TGTGCCAGCAGCCCCCGGACTAGCGGAGAGGGAAATGAGCAGTTCTTC

length: 12
J: TRBJ1-2
D: NA
V: TRBV19
size: NA
CDR3: CASIGRGYGYTF
DNA: TGTGCCAGTATCGGCAGGGGCTATGGCTACACCTTC

length: 15
J: TRBJ1-2
D: TRBD1
V: TRBV4-3
size: NA
CDR3: CASSQELRDRGGYTF
DNA: TGCGCCAGCAGCCAAGAACTCCGGGACAGGGGGGGCTACACCTTC

length: 11
J: TRBJ2-5
D: NA
V: TRBV20-1
size: NA
CDR3: CSVFRVETQYF
DNA: TGCAGTGTCTTCAGGGTCGAGACCCAGTACTTC

length: 16
J: TRBJ2-3
D: TRBD2
V: TRBV6-5
size: NA
CDR3: CASSYPPSGNTDTQYF
DNA: TGTGCCAGCAGTTACCCTCCTAGCGGGAACACAGATACGCAGTATTTT

length: 14
J: TRBJ1-2
D: NA
V: TRBV28
size: NA
CDR3: CATPPVGGNYGYTF
DNA: TGTGCCACCCCACCGGTGGGAGGGAACTATGGCTACACCTTC

length: 12
J: TRBJ1-1
D: NA
V: TRBV6-5
size: NA
CDR3: CASSYTGSRAFF
DNA: TGTGCCAGCAGTTACACGGGATCCAGAGCTTTCTTT

length: 11
J: TRBJ2-5
D: NA
V: TRBV4-2
size: NA
CDR3: CATSREETQYF
DNA: TGTGCCACAAGCAGGGAAGAGACCCAGTACTTC

length: 15
J: TRBJ2-1
D: TRBD1
V: TRBV6-5
size: NA
CDR3: CASSLDRGMGNEQFF
DNA: TGTGCCAGCAGCCTGGACAGGGGAATGGGCAATGAGCAGTTCTTC